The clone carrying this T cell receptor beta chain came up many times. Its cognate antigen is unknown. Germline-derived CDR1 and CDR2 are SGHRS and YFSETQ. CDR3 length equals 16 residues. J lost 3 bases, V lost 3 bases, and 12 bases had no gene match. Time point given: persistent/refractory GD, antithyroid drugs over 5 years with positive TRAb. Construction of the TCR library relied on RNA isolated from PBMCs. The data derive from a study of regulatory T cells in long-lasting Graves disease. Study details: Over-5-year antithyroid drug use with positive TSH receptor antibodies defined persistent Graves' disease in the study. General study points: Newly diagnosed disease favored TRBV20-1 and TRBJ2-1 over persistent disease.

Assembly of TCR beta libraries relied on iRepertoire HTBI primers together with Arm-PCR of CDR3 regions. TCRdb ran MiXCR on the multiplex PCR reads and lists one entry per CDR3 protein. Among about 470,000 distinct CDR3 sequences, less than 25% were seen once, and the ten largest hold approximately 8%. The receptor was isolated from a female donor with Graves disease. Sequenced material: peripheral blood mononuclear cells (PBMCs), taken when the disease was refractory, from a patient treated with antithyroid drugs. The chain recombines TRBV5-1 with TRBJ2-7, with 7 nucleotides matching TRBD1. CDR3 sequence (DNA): TGCGCCAGCAGCTGCCCACAGGGGAGTGGTTGCTACGAGCAGTACTTC. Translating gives CASSCPQGSGCYEQYF. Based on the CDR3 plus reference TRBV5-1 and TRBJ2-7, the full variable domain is KAGVTQTPRYLIKTRGQQVTLSCSPISGHRSVSWYQQTPGQGLQFLFEYFSETQRNKGNFPGRFSGRQFSNSRSEMNVSTLELGDSALYLCASSCPQGSGCYEQYFGPGTRLTVT.